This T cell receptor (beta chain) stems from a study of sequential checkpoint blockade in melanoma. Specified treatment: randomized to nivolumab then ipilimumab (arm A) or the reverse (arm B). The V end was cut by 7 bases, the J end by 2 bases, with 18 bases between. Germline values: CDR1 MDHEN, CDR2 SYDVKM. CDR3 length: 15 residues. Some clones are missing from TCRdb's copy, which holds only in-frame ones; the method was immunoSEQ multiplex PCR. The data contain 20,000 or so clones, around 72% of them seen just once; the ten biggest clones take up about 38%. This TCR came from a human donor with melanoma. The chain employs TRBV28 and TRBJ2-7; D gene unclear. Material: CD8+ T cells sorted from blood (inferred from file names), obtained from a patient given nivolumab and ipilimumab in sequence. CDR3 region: CASISPGSGAYEQYF. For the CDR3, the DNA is TGTGCCAGCATTTCGCCCGGAAGTGGAGCCTACGAGCAGTACTTC.